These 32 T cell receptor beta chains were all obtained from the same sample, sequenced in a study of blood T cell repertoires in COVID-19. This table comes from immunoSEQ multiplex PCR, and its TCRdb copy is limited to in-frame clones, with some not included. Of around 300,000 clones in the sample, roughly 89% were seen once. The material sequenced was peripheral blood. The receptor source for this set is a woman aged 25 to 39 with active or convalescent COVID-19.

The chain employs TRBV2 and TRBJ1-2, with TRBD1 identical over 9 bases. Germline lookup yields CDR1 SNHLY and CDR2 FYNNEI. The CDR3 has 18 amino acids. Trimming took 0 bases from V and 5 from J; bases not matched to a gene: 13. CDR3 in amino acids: CASSEALLIPGTGYGYTF. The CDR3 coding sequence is TGTGCCAGCAGTGAAGCGCTTCTCATCCCCGGGACAGGGTATGGCTACACCTTC. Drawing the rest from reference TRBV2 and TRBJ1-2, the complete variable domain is EPEVTQTPSHQVTQMGQEVILRCVPISNHLYFYWYRQILGQKVEFLVSFYNNEISEKSEIFDDQFSVERPDGSNFTLKIRSTKLEDSAMYFCASSEALLIPGTGYGYTFGSGTRLTVV.

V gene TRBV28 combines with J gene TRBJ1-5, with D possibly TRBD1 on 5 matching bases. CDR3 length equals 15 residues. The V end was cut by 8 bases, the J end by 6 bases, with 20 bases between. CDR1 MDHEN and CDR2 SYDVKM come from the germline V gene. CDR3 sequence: CASGPPPGGAQPQHF. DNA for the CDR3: TGTGCCAGCGGACCTCCCCCGGGGGGAGCTCAGCCCCAGCATTTT.

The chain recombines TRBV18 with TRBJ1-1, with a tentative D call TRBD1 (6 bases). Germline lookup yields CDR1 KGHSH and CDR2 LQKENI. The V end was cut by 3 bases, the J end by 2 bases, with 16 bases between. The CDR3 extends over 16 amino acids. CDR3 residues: CASSPLLGRGNTEAFF. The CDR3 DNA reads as TGTGCCAGCTCACCCCTCCTTGGCAGGGGTAACACTGAAGCTTTCTTT.

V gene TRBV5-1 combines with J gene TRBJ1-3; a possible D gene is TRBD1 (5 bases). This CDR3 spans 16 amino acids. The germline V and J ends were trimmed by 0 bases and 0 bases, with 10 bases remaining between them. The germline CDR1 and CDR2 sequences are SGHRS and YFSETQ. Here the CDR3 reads CASSLAKGHSGNTIYF. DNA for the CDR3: TGCGCCAGCAGCTTGGCAAAAGGACACTCTGGAAACACCATATATTTT.

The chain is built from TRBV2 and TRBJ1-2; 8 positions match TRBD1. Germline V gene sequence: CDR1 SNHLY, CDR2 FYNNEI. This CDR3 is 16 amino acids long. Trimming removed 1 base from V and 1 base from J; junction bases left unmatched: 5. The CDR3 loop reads CASSEGTGYFNYGYTF. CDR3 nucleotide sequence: TGTGCCAGCAGTGAAGGGACAGGGTACTTTAACTATGGCTACACCTTC. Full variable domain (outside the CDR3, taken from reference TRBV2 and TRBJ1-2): EPEVTQTPSHQVTQMGQEVILRCVPISNHLYFYWYRQILGQKVEFLVSFYNNEISEKSEIFDDQFSVERPDGSNFTLKIRSTKLEDSAMYFCASSEGTGYFNYGYTFGSGTRLTVV.

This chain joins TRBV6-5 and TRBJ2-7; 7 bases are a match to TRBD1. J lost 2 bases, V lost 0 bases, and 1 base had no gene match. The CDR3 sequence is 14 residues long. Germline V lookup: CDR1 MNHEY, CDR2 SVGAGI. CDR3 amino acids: CASSYSGTAYEQYF. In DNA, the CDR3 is TGTGCCAGCAGTTACTCGGGGACAGCCTACGAGCAGTACTTC.

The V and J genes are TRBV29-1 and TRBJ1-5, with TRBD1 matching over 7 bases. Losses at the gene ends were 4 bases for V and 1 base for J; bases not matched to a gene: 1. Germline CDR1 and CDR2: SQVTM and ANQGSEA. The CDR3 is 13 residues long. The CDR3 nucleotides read TGCAGCGTTGCGGGACAGAGCAATCAGCCCCAGCATTTT. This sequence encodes CSVAGQSNQPQHF. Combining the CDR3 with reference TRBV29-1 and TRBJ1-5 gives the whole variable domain SAVISQKPSRDICQRGTSLTIQCQVDSQVTMMFWYRQQPGQSLTLIATANQGSEATYESGFVIDKFPISRPNLTFSTLTVSNMSPEDSSIYLCSVAGQSNQPQHFGDGTRLSIL.

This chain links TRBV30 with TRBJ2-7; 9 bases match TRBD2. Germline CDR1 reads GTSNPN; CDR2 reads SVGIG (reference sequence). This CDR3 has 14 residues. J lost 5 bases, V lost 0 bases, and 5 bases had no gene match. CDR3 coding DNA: TGTGCCTGGAGTGTGCTAGCGGGGAGGGACGAGCAGTACTTC. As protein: CAWSVLAGRDEQYF. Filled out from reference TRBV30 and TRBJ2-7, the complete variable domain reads SQTIHQWPATLVQPVGSPLSLECTVEGTSNPNLYWYRQAAGRGLQLLFYSVGIGQISSEVPQNLSASRPQDRQFILSSKKLLLSDSGFYLCAWSVLAGRDEQYFGPGTRLTVT.

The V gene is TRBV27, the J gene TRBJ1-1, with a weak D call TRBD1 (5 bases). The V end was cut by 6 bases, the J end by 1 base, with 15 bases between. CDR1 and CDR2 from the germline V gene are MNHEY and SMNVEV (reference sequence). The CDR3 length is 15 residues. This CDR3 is CASSSKGAANTEAFF. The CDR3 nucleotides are TGTGCCAGCAGCTCCAAAGGGGCGGCGAACACTGAAGCTTTCTTT.

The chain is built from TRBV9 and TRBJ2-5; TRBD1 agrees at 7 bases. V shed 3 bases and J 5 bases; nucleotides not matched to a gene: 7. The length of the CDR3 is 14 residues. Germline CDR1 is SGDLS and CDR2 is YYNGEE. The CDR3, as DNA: TGTGCCAGCAGCGCCCGACAGGGCGGGGAGACCCAGTACTTC. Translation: CASSARQGGETQYF.

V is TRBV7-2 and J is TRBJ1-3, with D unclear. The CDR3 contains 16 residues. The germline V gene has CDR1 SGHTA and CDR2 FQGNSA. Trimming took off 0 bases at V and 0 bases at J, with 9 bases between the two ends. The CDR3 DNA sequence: TGTGCCAGCAGCTTAGCGCGTTGGAGCTCTGGAAACACCATATATTTT. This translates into CASSLARWSSGNTIYF.

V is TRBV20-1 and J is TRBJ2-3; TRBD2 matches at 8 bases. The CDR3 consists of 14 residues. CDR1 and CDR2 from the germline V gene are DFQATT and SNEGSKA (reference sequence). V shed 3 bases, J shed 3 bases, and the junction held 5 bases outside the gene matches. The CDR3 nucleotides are TGCAGTGCTAGTTCGGGGACTAGGACAGATACGCAGTATTTT. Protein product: CSASSGTRTDTQYF.

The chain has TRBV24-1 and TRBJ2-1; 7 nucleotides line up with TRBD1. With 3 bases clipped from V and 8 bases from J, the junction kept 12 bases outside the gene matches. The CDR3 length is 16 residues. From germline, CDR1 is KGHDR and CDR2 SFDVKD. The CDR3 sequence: CATSDLRGQRSDEQFF. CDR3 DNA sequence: TGTGCCACCAGTGATCTACGGGGACAGAGGAGCGATGAGCAGTTCTTC.

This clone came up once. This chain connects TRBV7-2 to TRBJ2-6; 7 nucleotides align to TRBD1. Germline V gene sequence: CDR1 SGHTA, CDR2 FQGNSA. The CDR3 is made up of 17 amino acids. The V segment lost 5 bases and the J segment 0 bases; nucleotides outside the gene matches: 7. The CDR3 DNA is TGTGCCAGCAGCGGTCGACAGGGATACTCTGGGGCCAACGTCCTGACTTTC. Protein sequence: CASSGRQGYSGANVLTF.

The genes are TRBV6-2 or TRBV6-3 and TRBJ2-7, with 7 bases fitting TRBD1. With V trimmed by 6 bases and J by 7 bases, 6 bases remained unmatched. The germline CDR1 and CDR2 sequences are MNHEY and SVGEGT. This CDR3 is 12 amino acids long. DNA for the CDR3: TGTGCCAGCAGCCCGGCGGACAGGGAGCAGTACTTC. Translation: CASSPADREQYF.

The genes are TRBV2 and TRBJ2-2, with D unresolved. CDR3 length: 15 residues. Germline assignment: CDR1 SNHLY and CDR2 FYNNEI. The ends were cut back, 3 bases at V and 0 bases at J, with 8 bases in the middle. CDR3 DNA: TGTGCCAGCAGTGATCGGTTACCGAACACCGGGGAGCTGTTTTTT. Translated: CASSDRLPNTGELFF.

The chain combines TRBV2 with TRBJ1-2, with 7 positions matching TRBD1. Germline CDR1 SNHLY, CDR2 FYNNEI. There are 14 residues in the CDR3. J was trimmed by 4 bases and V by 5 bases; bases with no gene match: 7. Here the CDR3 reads CASSIDRDLYGYTF. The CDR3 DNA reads TGTGCCAGCAGTATCGACAGGGACCTCTATGGCTACACCTTC.

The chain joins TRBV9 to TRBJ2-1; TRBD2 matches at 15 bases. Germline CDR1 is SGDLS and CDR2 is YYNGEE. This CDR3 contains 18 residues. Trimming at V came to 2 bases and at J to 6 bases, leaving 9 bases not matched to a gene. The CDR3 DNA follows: TGTGCCAGCAGCGTCGATGGACTAGCGGGGGGGCCAGGCAATGAGCAGTTCTTC. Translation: CASSVDGLAGGPGNEQFF.

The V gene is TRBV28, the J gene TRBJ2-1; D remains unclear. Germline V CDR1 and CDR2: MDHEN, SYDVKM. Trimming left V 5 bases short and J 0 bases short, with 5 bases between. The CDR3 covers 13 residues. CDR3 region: CASSTDSYNEQFF. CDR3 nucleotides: TGTGCCAGCAGTACTGACTCCTACAATGAGCAGTTCTTC.

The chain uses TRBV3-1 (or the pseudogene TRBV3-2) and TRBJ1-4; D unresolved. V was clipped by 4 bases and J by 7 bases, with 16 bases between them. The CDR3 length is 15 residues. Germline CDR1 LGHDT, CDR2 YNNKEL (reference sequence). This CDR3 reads CASSPETIGGEKLFF. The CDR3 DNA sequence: TGTGCCAGCAGCCCTGAGACGATAGGAGGTGAAAAACTGTTTTTT.

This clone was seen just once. The CDR3 DNA reads TGTGCCAGCAGCCCCCTTCTAACGGGGGAGTGGAGCTATGGCTACACCTTC. It yields the protein CASSPLLTGEWSYGYTF. The chain carries TRBV7-9 and TRBJ1-2; D possibly corresponds to TRBD1 (5 bases). This CDR3 has 17 residues. The V and J ends lost 5 bases and 4 bases respectively, with 23 bases between them. From germline, CDR1 is SEHNR and CDR2 FQNEAQ (reference sequence). Supplemented by reference TRBV7-9 and TRBJ1-2, the full variable domain reads DTGVSQNPRHKITKRGQNVTFRCDPISEHNRLYWYRQTLGQGPEFLTYFQNEAQLEKSRLLSDRFSAERPKGSFSTLEIQRTEQGDSAMYLCASSPLLTGEWSYGYTFGSGTRLTVV.

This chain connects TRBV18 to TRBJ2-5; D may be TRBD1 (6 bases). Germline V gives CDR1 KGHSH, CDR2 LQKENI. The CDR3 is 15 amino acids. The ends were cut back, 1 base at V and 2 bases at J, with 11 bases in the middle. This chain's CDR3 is CASSPRSGAQETQYF. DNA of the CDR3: TGTGCCAGCTCACCACGTTCAGGGGCACAAGAGACCCAGTACTTC.

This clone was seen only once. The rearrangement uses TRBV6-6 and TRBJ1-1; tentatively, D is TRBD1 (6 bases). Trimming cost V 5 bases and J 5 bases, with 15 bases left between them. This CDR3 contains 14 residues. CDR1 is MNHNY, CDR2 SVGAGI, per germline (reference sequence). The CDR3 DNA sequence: TGTGCCAGCAGTGTTCAGGGAGGGGGGACTGAAGCTTTCTTT. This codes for CASSVQGGGTEAFF.

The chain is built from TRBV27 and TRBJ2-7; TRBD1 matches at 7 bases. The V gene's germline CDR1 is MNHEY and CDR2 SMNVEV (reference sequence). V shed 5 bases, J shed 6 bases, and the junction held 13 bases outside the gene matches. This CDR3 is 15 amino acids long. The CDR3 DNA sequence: TGTGCCAGCAGTCCGCTGGACAGGCATTTTAGCGAGCAGTACTTC. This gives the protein CASSPLDRHFSEQYF.

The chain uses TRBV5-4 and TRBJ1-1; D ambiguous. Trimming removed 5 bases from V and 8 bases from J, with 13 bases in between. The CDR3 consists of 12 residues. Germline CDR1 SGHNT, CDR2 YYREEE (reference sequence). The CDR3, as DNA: TGTGCCAGCAGGCAAGACACACAAGAAGCTTTCTTT. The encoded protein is CASRQDTQEAFF.

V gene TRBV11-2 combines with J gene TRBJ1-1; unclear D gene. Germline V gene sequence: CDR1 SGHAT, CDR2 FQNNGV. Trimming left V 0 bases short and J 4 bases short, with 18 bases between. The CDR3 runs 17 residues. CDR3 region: CASSLDDGWRGVTEAFF. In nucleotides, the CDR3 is TGTGCCAGCAGCTTAGACGACGGGTGGCGTGGCGTCACTGAAGCTTTCTTT. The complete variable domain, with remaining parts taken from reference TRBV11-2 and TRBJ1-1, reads EAGVAQSPRYKIIEKRQSVAFWCNPISGHATLYWYQQILGQGPKLLIQFQNNGVVDDSQLPKDRFSAERLKGVDSTLKIQPAKLEDSAVYLCASSLDDGWRGVTEAFFGQGTRLTVV.

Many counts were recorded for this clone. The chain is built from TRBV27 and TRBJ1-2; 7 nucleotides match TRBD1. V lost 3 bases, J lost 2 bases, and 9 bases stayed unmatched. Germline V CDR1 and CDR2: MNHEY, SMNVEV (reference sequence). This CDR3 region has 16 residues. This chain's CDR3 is CASSFAVGGGNYGYTF. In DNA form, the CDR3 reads TGTGCCAGCAGTTTCGCGGTTGGAGGGGGCAACTATGGCTACACCTTC.

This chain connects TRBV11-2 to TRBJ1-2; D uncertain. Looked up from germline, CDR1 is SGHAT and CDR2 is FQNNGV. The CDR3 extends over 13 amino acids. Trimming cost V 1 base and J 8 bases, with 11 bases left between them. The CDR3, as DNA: TGTGCCAGCAGCTTAGCGGGGTTCGGAGGCTACACCTTC. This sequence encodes CASSLAGFGGYTF.

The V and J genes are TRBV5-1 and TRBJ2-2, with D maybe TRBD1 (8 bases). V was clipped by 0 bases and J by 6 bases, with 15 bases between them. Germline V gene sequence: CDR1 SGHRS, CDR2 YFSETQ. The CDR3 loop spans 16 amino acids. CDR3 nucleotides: TGCGCCAGCAGCTTGGCAGGGGGCGCGGGAGCCGGGGAGCTGTTTTTT. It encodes CASSLAGGAGAGELFF.

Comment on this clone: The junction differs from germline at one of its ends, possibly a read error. CDR3 amino acids: CASSLEGTGSGEKLFF. The CDR3, as DNA: TGCGCCAGCAGTTTGGAAGGGACAGGGTCGGGAGAAAAACTGTTTTTT. The chain uses TRBV5-1 and TRBJ1-4, with TRBD1 identical over 9 bases. The CDR3 sequence is 16 residues long. In germline, CDR1 is SGHRS, CDR2 YFSETQ.

The CDR3 protein is CASSVRGQGGYNEQFF. CDR3 coding DNA: TGTGCCAGCAGCGTCCGGGGACAGGGGGGCTACAATGAGCAGTTCTTC. The gene calls are TRBV9 and TRBJ2-1, with 11 bases matching TRBD1. After removal of 2 bases from V and 3 bases from J, the junction contained 4 bases not matched to a gene. Germline V CDR1 and CDR2: SGDLS, YYNGEE. This CDR3 is built from 16 residues.

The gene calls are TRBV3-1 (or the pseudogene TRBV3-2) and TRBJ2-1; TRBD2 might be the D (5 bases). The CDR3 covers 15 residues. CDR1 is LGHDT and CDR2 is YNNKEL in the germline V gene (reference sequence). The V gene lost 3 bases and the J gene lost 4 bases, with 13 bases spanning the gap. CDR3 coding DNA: TGTGCCAGCAGCCAGCTGAGGGCTTTATACAATGAGCAGTTCTTC. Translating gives CASSQLRALYNEQFF.